The TCR beta chain described here comes from a study of post-analysis software for immune sequencing data. General observations from the study: TRBV segments more frequent in patients than in controls numbered a few and included TRBV5-6, TRBV5-1 and TRBV20-1.

There are 16 residues in the CDR3. J lost 4 bases, V lost 0 bases, and 10 bases had no gene match. Germline CDR1 DFQATT, CDR2 SNEGSKA (reference sequence). On this clonotype: Its antigen is not identified.

Incorporated into the TCR beta cDNA libraries were unique molecular identifiers, which served to reduce PCR and sequencing biases. TCRdb processed the PCR reads anew with MiXCR; each CDR3 protein has one entry. The sample has about 540,000 distinct CDR3 sequences; around 36% are singletons. Sequencing input: blood. This receptor was identified in a girl under 18 with multiple sclerosis. The chain couples TRBV20-1 to TRBJ1-1, with TRBD1 identical over 8 bases. CDR3 region: CSARDAGQGGGTEAFF. CDR3 bases: TGCAGTGCTAGAGATGCCGGACAGGGAGGCGGCACTGAAGCTTTCTTT.